The next 21 T cell receptor beta chains were all read from a single sample in a study of blood T cells in healthy people across ages. Primed by a sample-barcoded 5' primer and a J-beta primer mix, a second PCR proceeded for 7 to 11 cycles. One entry per CDR3 protein results from TCRdb running MiXCR on the 5' RACE reads. The data contain around 1,000,000 distinct CDR3 sequences, around 25% of them seen just once; the ten biggest clones take up less than 0.75%. This same sample was also taken into another study, of T cells of mothers and their children.

Sequenced input: blood. All receptors derive from a girl aged 2 to 10 in good health.

In its sample, this clonotype was seen a few times. The chain recombines TRBV10-3 with TRBJ1-4; D remains ambiguous. Trimming removed 6 bases at V and 5 bases at J, with 28 bases between. Germline V gene sequence: CDR1 ENHRY, CDR2 SYGVKD. CDR3 length equals 19 residues. Here the CDR3 reads CAISEFGMENPESNEKLFF. The CDR3 DNA follows: TGTGCCATCAGCGAATTTGGGATGGAGAATCCAGAATCCAATGAAAAACTGTTTTTT.

As regards this clonotype: This CDR3 fails to terminate in the conserved phenylalanine or tryptophan, so it likely reflects a read error. The chain links TRBV3-1 to TRBJ2-5, with D possibly TRBD1 on 6 matching bases. The tail of the sequence fits TRBJ2-7 better, so the J call may be wrong. The CDR3 length is 15 residues. Germline lookup yields CDR1 LGHDT and CDR2 YNNKEL (reference sequence). The CDR3 reads CASSQDITGLDEQYL. The CDR3 coding sequence is TGTGCCAGCAGCCAAGATATAACAGGGCTAGACGAGCAGTACCTC.

The CDR3 loop reads CASSSLGASNLNEQFF. The CDR3 DNA sequence: TGTGCCAGCAGCTCCCTCGGAGCCTCCAACCTCAATGAGCAGTTCTTC. The chain links TRBV7-8 to TRBJ2-5; unclear D gene. TRBJ2-1 matches the DNA end more closely, so the J call is doubtful. This CDR3 spans 16 amino acids. CDR1 is SGHVS, CDR2 FQNEAQ, per germline.

V and J are TRBV28 and TRBJ2-7; 7 nucleotides line up with TRBD1. V dropped 5 bases and J dropped 7; count of bases not matched to a gene: 8. The CDR3 contains 13 residues. The germline V gene encodes CDR1 MDHEN and CDR2 SYDVKM. CDR3 nucleotides: TGTGCCAGCAGTAGGGACAGCTCTAGAGAGCAGTACTTC. Amino acid sequence: CASSRDSSREQYF. The entire variable domain, with the rest obtained from reference TRBV28 and TRBJ2-7, is as follows: DVKVTQSSRYLVKRTGEKVFLECVQDMDHENMFWYRQDPGLGLRLIYFSYDVKMKEKGDIPEGYSVSREKKERFSLILESASTNQTSMYLCASSRDSSREQYFGPGTRLTVT.

Notes on this clonotype: Germline is not matched at one junction end, which may reflect a read error. The CDR3 sequence is CASSAIPYEQDF. In DNA form, the CDR3 reads TGTGCCAGCAGCGCAATTCCCTACGAGCAGGACTTC. This chain uses TRBV7-2 with TRBJ2-7; D unresolved. The germline V gene encodes CDR1 SGHTA and CDR2 FQGNSA. The CDR3 is 12 amino acids.

The CDR3 DNA sequence: TGTGCCACCAGCAGAGATCGGTCAGGGGGCTACGAGCAGTACTTC. It encodes CATSRDRSGGYEQYF. The chain carries TRBV15 and TRBJ2-7, with TRBD1 identical over 7 bases. Per the germline V gene, CDR1 is LNHNV and CDR2 is YYDKDF (reference sequence). Trimming took 0 bases from V and 3 from J; bases not matched to a gene: 5. CDR3 length: 15 amino acids. Filled out from reference TRBV15 and TRBJ2-7, the complete variable domain reads DAMVIQNPRYQVTQFGKPVTLSCSQTLNHNVMYWYQQKSSQAPKLLFHYYDKDFNNEADTPDNFQSRRPNTSFCFLDIRSPGLGDTAMYLCATSRDRSGGYEQYFGPGTRLTVT.

V is TRBV29-1 and J is TRBJ1-4; weak D call: TRBD1 (5 bases). CDR3 length equals 13 residues. Germline V lookup: CDR1 SQVTM, CDR2 ANQGSEA. The germline V and J ends were trimmed by 4 bases and 4 bases, with 10 bases remaining between them. CDR3 nucleotides: TGCAGCGTTGGACAGCTTCTTAATGAAAAACTGTTTTTT. Amino acid sequence: CSVGQLLNEKLFF.

This clonotype was picked up many times. The chain combines TRBV27 with TRBJ2-1, with D possibly being TRBD1 (5 bases). This CDR3 is 15 amino acids long. The V and J ends lost 7 bases and 3 bases respectively, with 16 bases between them. Germline lookup yields CDR1 MNHEY and CDR2 SMNVEV (reference sequence). The CDR3 DNA is TGTGCCAGCAAACACCTGGGTGACAGCTACAATGAGCAGTTCTTC. Amino acid sequence: CASKHLGDSYNEQFF.

The V gene is TRBV4-3, the J gene TRBJ2-5; TRBD2 might be the D (6 bases). CDR3 length: 15 amino acids. The V gene's germline CDR1 is LGHNA and CDR2 YSLEER. The V end lost 0 bases, the J end lost 5 bases, and 13 bases lay between the germline ends. CDR3 DNA sequence: TGCGCCAGCAGCCAAGAAAGAGGAGGGTGGGAGACCCAGTACTTC. Translating gives CASSQERGGWETQYF.

This clonotype has a handful of counts. J is TRBJ1-2 and V is TRBV2; 9 nucleotides agree with TRBD1. This CDR3 is 14 amino acids long. With 1 base clipped from V and 8 bases from J, the junction kept 5 bases outside the gene matches. Germline V gene sequence: CDR1 SNHLY, CDR2 FYNNEI. CDR3: CASSEGTGDVGYTF. CDR3 in DNA: TGTGCCAGCAGTGAAGGGACAGGGGATGTCGGCTACACCTTC. The full variable domain, rest sourced from reference TRBV2 and TRBJ1-2, is EPEVTQTPSHQVTQMGQEVILRCVPISNHLYFYWYRQILGQKVEFLVSFYNNEISEKSEIFDDQFSVERPDGSNFTLKIRSTKLEDSAMYFCASSEGTGDVGYTFGSGTRLTVV.

This clonotype was counted between two and nine times. CDR3 residues: CASSVETGDQPQHF. CDR3 DNA sequence: TGCGCCAGCAGTGTTGAGACAGGGGATCAGCCCCAGCATTTT. V is TRBV10-2 and J is TRBJ1-5, with 8 bases matching TRBD1. Germline values: CDR1 WSHSY, CDR2 SAAADI. The ends lost 4 bases at V and 5 bases at J; junction bases unmatched: 4. The CDR3 has 14 residues.

The V and J genes are TRBV25-1 and TRBJ2-5; D gene unclear. This CDR3 is built from 13 residues. Trimming took 4 bases from V and 5 from J, leaving 11 bases between them. Germline V gives CDR1 MGHDK, CDR2 SYGVNS. The CDR3 spells CASSAKGSETQYF. The CDR3 DNA is TGTGCCAGCAGTGCAAAGGGAAGCGAGACCCAGTACTTC.

The gene calls are TRBV6-6 and TRBJ2-7, with a possible D match to TRBD1 (5 bases). V was trimmed by 5 bases and J by 0 bases, leaving 17 bases between them. Germline loops: CDR1 MNHNY, CDR2 SVGAGI (reference sequence). The CDR3 spans 16 residues. This chain's CDR3 is CASSPGWGTSSYEQYF. CDR3 sequence (DNA): TGTGCCAGCAGTCCCGGTTGGGGCACGAGCTCCTACGAGCAGTACTTC.

This clonotype showed up just a few times. This chain joins TRBV4-1 and TRBJ2-3, with TRBD2 matching over 8 bases. CDR1 and CDR2 (germline): MGHRA, YSYEKL. The CDR3 runs 16 residues. With 1 base clipped from V and 2 bases from J, the junction kept 5 bases outside the gene matches. CDR3 bases: TGCGCCAGCAGCCAAGGAACTAGCGGACACACAGATACGCAGTATTTT. It encodes CASSQGTSGHTDTQYF.

The chain employs TRBV4-2 and TRBJ1-4; D possibly corresponds to TRBD1 (5 bases). The CDR3 sequence is 15 residues long. In germline, CDR1 is LGHNA, CDR2 YNFKEQ. The ends were cut back, 4 bases at V and 10 bases at J, with 19 bases in the middle. CDR3 nucleotides: TGTGCCAGCAGCCCTAACAGTAGGTCGGGGGGAAAACTGTTTTTT. Translated, it gives CASSPNSRSGGKLFF.

The chain carries TRBV7-2 and TRBJ2-7; no clear D. The CDR3 length is 18 residues. Germline V lookup: CDR1 SGHTA, CDR2 FQGNSA. V lost 0 bases to trimming and J lost 2 bases, with 20 bases between them. CDR3 coding DNA: TGTGCCAGCAGCTTAGCTGGTGTTTGGGCCCTCCAACCCTACGAGCAGTACTTC. Amino acid sequence: CASSLAGVWALQPYEQYF.

This clonotype has a handful of counts. The J gene is TRBJ2-1, the V gene TRBV9; 7 nucleotides agree with TRBD2. CDR3 length equals 16 residues. Germline assignment: CDR1 SGDLS and CDR2 YYNGEE. Unmatched junction bases numbered 9, after V lost 0 bases and J lost 6 bases. The CDR3, as DNA: TGTGCCAGCAGCGTAGAGACGGCTAGCGGATCCAATGAGCAGTTCTTC. It specifies CASSVETASGSNEQFF. Based on the CDR3 plus reference TRBV9 and TRBJ2-1, the full variable domain is DSGVTQTPKHLITATGQRVTLRCSPRSGDLSVYWYQQSLDQGLQFLIQYYNGEERAKGNILERFSAQQFPDLHSELNLSSLELGDSALYFCASSVETASGSNEQFFGPGTRLTVL.

The rearrangement uses TRBV7-2 and TRBJ1-4; D not certain. Germline loops: CDR1 SGHTA, CDR2 FQGNSA. The CDR3 extends over 15 amino acids. The germline V and J ends were trimmed by 1 base and 8 bases, with 14 bases remaining between them. DNA of the CDR3: TGTGCCAGCAGCTTAGTCCCCGGGCCGCGGGAAAAACTGTTTTTT. Protein: CASSLVPGPREKLFF.

The chain combines TRBV7-2 with TRBJ2-5; 7 nucleotides match TRBD2. The CDR3 is 14 residues long. Germline loops: CDR1 SGHTA, CDR2 FQGNSA. V lost 5 bases to trimming and J lost 4 bases; unmatched junction nucleotides: 7. The CDR3 is CASSIYSGGETQYF. The CDR3 DNA sequence: TGTGCCAGCAGCATTTACTCGGGGGGAGAGACCCAGTACTTC.

The rearrangement joins TRBV6-5 to TRBJ2-5; TRBD2 agrees at 10 bases. The closer fit of TRBJ2-1 to the DNA end suggests the J call may be wrong. The CDR3 consists of 15 residues. CDR1 and CDR2 from the germline V gene are MNHEY and SVGAGI. The CDR3 here is CASSPRSGRANEQFF. In DNA, the CDR3 is TGTGCCAGCAGCCCCAGGAGCGGGAGGGCGAATGAGCAGTTCTTC.

To note about this clonotype: At one of its ends the junction is not consistent with the germline gene, which may arise from a read error. Here the CDR3 reads CASSYSSGLTEALF. CDR3 nucleotides: TGTGCCAGCAGTTACTCATCAGGTCTGACTGAAGCTCTCTTT. The chain links TRBV6-5 to TRBJ1-1; D is ambiguous. The V gene's germline CDR1 is MNHEY and CDR2 SVGAGI. This CDR3 comprises 14 residues.